The text below deals with one TCR beta chain. Its antigen remains unknown. These data come from a study of T-cell reconstitution after alpha-beta-depleted transplantation in children. The study's findings and limits: Approximately two months post-transplant, alpha-beta T cells reportedly originated from several hundred expanded graft clones. The origin of high day-60 TCRbeta diversity in some patients lay in surviving recipient T cells and thymic progenitors.

The length of the CDR3 is 13 residues. V was pared by 4 bases and J by 9 bases, with 10 bases between. Using unique molecular identifiers, the investigators prepared the TCRbeta library. TCRdb analysed the PCR reads with MiXCR anew, one entry per CDR3 protein. The sample lists a few hundred thousand distinct CDR3 sequences; 10% to 15% were seen once. The sequence was obtained from a male patient aged 10-17 years who had a stem cell transplant for acute myeloid leukemia, so the T cells may come from the graft donor. J is TRBJ1-6 and V is TRBV6-7, with TRBD1 as a possible D gene (5 bases). TRBV6-7 is labeled an ORF, and its function is uncertain. Material: PBMCs, mostly from graft donor cells, obtained 360 days after TCRalphabeta/CD19-depleted stem cell transplant. The CDR3 DNA reads as TGTGCCAGCAGTTCCTTTGGGGCTTCACCCCTCCACTTT. Translation gives CASSSFGASPLHF.